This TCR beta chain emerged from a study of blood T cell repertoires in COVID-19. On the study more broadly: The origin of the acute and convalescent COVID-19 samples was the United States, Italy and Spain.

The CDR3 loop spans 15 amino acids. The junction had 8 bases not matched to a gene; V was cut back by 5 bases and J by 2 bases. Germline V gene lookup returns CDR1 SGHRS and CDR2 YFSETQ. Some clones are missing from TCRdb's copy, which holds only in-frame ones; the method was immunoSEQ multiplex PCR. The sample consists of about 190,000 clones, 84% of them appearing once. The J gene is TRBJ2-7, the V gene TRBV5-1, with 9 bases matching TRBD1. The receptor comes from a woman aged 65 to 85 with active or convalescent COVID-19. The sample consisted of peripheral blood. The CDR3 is CASRTPGQGTYEQYF. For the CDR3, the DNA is TGCGCCAGCAGGACTCCGGGACAGGGTACCTACGAGCAGTACTTC.